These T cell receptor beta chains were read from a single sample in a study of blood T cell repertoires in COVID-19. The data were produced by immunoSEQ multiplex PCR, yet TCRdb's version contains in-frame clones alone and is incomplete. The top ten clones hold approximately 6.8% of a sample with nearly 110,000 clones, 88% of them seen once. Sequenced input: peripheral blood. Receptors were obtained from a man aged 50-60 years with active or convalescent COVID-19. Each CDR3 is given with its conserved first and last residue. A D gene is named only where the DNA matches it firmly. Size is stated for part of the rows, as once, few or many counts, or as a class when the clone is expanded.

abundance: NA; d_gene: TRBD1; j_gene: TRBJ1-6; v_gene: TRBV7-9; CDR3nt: TGTGCCAGCAGCCCAGACACGGGACAGAACCATAATTCACCCCTCCACTTT; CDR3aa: CASSPDTGQNHNSPLHF
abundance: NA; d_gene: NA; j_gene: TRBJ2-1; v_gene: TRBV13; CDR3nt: TGTGCCAGCAGCTTAGGCAGGAACAATGAGCAGTTCTTC; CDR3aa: CASSLGRNNEQFF
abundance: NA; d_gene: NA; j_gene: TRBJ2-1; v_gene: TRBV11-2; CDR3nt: TGTGCCAGCAGCTTAACAGGGAGAGTCTACAATGAGCAGTTCTTC; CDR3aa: CASSLTGRVYNEQFF
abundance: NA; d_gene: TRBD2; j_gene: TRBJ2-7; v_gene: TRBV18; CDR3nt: TGTGCCAGCTCACCAAGCCCCCTAGCGGGATCCGCGTACGAGCAGTACTTC; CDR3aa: CASSPSPLAGSAYEQYF
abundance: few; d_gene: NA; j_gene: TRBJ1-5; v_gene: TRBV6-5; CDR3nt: TGTGCCAGCAGGGGCTTAAATCAGCCCCAGCATTTT; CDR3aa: CASRGLNQPQHF
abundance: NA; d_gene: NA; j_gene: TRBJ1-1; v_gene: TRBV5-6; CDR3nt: TGTGCCAGCAGCTTCCAGGGCCGAGGTCTTAACACTGAAGCTTTCTTT; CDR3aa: CASSFQGRGLNTEAFF
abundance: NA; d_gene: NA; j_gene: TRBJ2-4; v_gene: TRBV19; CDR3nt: TGTGCCAGTAGTACGGGCAATCCTCCCAGGGGTGAAAACATTCAGTACTTC; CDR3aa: CASSTGNPPRGENIQYF
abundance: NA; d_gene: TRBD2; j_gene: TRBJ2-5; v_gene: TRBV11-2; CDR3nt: TGTGCCAGCAGCTTAAGGGTAGCGGGAGGGCCCGCGGAGACCCAGTACTTC; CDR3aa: CASSLRVAGGPAETQYF
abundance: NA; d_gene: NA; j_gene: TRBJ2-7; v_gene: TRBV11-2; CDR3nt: TGTGCCAGCAGCTTAGGTCCAGGGGGGATTCAGGGCGAGCAGTACTTC; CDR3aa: CASSLGPGGIQGEQYF
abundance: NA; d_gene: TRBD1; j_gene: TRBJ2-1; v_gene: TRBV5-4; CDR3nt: TGTGCCAGCAGATTGGGACAGGGCGGGTACAATGAGCAGTTCTTC; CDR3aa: CASRLGQGGYNEQFF
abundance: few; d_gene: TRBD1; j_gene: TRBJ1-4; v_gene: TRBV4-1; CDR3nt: TGCGCCAGCAGCCAAGACGGGGCAGGGGGCGGGAAACTGTTTTTT; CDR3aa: CASSQDGAGGGKLFF
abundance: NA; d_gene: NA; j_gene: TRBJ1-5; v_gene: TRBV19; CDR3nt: TGTGCCAGTAAGGGGGGGGCCCCCAATCAGCCCCAGCATTTT; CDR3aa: CASKGGAPNQPQHF
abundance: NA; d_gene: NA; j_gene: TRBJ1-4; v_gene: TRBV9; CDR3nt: TGTGCCAGCAGCGTAGGCGATGCAACTAATGAAAAACTGTTTTTT; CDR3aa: CASSVGDATNEKLFF
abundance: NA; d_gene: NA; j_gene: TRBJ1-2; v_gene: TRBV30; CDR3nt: TGTGCCTGGAGTCCACAGGGCGGCTATGGCTACACCTTC; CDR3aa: CAWSPQGGYGYTF
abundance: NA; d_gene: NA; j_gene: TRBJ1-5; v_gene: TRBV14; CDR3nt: TGTGCCAGCAGCCAAGAAAACTATCAGCCCCAGCATTTT; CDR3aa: CASSQENYQPQHF
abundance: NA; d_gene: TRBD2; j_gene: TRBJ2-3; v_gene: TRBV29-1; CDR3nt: TGCAGCGTTGGAACCGGGACTAGTGCAGATACGCAGTATTTT; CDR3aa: CSVGTGTSADTQYF
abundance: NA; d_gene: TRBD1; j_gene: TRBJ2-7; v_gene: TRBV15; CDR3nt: TGTGCCACCAGCGCAGGGGGTCGCTACGAGCAGTACTTC; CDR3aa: CATSAGGRYEQYF
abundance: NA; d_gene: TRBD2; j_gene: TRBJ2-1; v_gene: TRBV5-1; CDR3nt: TGCGCCAGCAGCTTGGCCGGGAGGGCATCCTACAATGAGCAGTTCTTC; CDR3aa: CASSLAGRASYNEQFF
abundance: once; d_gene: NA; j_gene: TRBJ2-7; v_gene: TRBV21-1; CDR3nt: TGTGCCAGCAGCAAACCGGGACAGGGATACGAGCAGTACTTC; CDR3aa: CASSKPGQGYEQYF
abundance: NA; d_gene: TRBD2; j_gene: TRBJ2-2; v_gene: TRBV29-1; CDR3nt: TGCAGCGTCACTGCCGGGACTAGCGTCGGCGGGGAGCTGTTTTTT; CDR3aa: CSVTAGTSVGGELFF
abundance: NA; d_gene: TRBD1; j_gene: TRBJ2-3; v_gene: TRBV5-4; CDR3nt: TGTGCCAGCAGTCCAGGGGGCAGAGGCGCAGATACGCAGTATTTT; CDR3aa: CASSPGGRGADTQYF
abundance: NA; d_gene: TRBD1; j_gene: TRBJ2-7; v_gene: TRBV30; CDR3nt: TGTGCCTGGAGCGACGACAGGGTTTACTACGAGCAGTACTTC; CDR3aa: CAWSDDRVYYEQYF
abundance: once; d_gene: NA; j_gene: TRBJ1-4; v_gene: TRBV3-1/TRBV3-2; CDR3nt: TGTGCCAGCAGCCAAGATACCGGTATTCCTAATGAAAAACTGTTTTTT; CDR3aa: CASSQDTGIPNEKLFF
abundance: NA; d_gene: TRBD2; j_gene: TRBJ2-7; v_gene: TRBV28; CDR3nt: TGTGCCAGCAGCACACACTCTAGCGGGAGATTGTACGAGCAGTACTTC; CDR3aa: CASSTHSSGRLYEQYF
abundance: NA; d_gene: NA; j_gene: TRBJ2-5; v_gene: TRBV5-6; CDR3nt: TGTGCCAGCAGCTTAGGACAGCAAGAGACCCAGTACTTC; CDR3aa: CASSLGQQETQYF
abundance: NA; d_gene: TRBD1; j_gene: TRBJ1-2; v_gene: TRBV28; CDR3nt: TGTGCCAGCAGTCGTCCACAGGGGAGCTACACCTTC; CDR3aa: CASSRPQGSYTF
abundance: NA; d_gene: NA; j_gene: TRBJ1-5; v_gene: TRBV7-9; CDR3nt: TGTGCCAGCAGCCGGGCAGCGGGCAATCAGCCCCAGCATTTT; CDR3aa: CASSRAAGNQPQHF
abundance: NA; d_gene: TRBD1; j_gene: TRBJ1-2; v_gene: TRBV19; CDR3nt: TGTGCCAGTAGTACCGGGACAGGTTATGGCTACACCTTC; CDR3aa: CASSTGTGYGYTF
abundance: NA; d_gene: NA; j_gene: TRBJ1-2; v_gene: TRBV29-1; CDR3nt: TGCAGCGTTGCGGGGGGCAGGGGACGCTATTCTAACTATGGCTACACCTTC; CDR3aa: CSVAGGRGRYSNYGYTF
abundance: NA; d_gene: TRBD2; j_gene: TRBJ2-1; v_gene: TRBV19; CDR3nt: TGTGCCAGTAGTCATAGGCAACTAGCGTATAACAATGAGCAGTTCTTC; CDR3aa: CASSHRQLAYNNEQFF
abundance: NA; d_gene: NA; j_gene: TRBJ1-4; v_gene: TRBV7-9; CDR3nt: TGTGCCAGCAGCTTCTTCACAGGGCACGGGGAAAAACTGTTTTTT; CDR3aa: CASSFFTGHGEKLFF
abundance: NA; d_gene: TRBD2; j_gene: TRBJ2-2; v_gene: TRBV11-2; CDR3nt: TGTGCCAGCAGCCTCCGCGGGAGGACGAACACCGGGGAGCTGTTTTTT; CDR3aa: CASSLRGRTNTGELFF
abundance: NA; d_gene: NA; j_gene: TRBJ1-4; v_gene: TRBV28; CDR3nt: TGTGCCAGCAGTTTATCCCAGGGCCAGAATGAAAAACTGTTTTTT; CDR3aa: CASSLSQGQNEKLFF
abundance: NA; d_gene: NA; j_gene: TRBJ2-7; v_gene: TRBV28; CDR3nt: TGTGCCAGCAGTCGTTTCGCCTACGAGCAGTACTTC; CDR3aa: CASSRFAYEQYF
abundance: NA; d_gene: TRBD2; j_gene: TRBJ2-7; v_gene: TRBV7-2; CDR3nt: TGTGCCAGCAGCCCGACTAGCGGGAGACCCGAGCAGTACTTC; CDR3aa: CASSPTSGRPEQYF
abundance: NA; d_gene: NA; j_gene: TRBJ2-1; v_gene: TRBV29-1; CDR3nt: TGCAGCGTTGGGACACCGGGAAGGGGGGAGCAGTTCTTC; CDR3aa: CSVGTPGRGEQFF
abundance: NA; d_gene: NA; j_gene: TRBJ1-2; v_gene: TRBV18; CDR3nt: TGTGCCAGCTCACGGGAGGGGCAGGCCATCGGCTACACCTTC; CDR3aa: CASSREGQAIGYTF
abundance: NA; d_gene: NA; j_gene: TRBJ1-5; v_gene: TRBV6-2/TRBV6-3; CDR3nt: TGTGCCAGCATCCCTAGGGGAAGCAATCAGCCCCAGCATTTT; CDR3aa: CASIPRGSNQPQHF
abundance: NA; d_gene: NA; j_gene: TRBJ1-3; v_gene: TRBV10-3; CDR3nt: TGTGCCATCAGTGACGGCAGACGAGGGCCTGGAAACACCATATATTTT; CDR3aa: CAISDGRRGPGNTIYF
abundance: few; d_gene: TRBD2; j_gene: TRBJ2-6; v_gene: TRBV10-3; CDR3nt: TGTGCCATCAGTGGGACTAGCGGGGGGACCTCTGGGGCCAACGTCCTGACTTTC; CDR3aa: CAISGTSGGTSGANVLTF
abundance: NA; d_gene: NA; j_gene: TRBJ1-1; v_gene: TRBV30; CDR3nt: TGTGCCTGGAGTGCGGACAGGAACACTGAAGCTTTCTTT; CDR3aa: CAWSADRNTEAFF
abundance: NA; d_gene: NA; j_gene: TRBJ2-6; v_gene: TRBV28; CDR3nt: TGTGCCAGCACCTCAGGCGGGGAGGCGGGGGCCAACGTCCTGACTTTC; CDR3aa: CASTSGGEAGANVLTF